The sequence of this T cell receptor beta chain was determined in a study of CD8 T cell repertoires and HIV-1 epitope variants. Repertoires were generated with immunoSEQ multiplex PCR, while TCRdb's copy carries only in-frame clones and drops some. The repertoire includes under 100,000 clones, roughly 80% of them detected once, and roughly 26% sits in the top ten. CDR1 is SNHLY, CDR2 FYNNEI, per germline. The CDR3 has 12 residues. The ends were cut back, 8 bases at V and 0 bases at J, with 7 bases in the middle. V is TRBV2 and J is TRBJ1-1, with unresolved D. This TCR was recovered from a male donor with HIV. The sequencing sample was made of uncultured baseline CD8+ T cells from peripheral blood mononuclear cells (PBMCs). CDR3 region: CASRQVNTEAFF. DNA of the CDR3: TGTGCCAGCCGACAAGTGAACACTGAAGCTTTCTTT.